This T cell receptor (beta chain) emerged from a study of neurological immune-mediated disorders. This clonotype is medium-sized in the sample. TCRdb re-called the 5' RACE reads with MiXCR, one entry per CDR3 protein. Among more than 10,000 distinct CDR3 sequences listed, around 21% were seen once. J was trimmed by 1 base and V by 11 bases; bases with no gene match: 11. CDR1 and CDR2 (germline): MDHEN, SYDVKM. The CDR3 runs 14 residues. The sequence was obtained from a woman between 40 and 50 years old with multiple sclerosis. This chain joins TRBV28 and TRBJ2-7; 7 nucleotides agree with TRBD2. The sequencing input was CD8+ T cells from blood. In DNA form, the CDR3 reads TGTGCCGTGGGGGGGGACGGTGTATCCTACGAGCAGTACTTC. Translation gives CAVGGDGVSYEQYF.